The T cell receptor (beta chain) under discussion was sequenced for a study of blood T cell repertoires in COVID-19. Study-wide context: The study drew acute and convalescent COVID-19 samples from the United States, Italy and Spain.

Using immunoSEQ multiplex PCR, the repertoire was profiled, and TCRdb retains in-frame clones only, with some absent. This table holds 150,000 to 200,000 clones, over 80% found once. V shed 3 bases and J 3 bases; nucleotides not matched to a gene: 13. Germline lookup yields CDR1 SGHAT and CDR2 FQNNGV. The CDR3 covers 17 residues. Recruits, aged about 18 to 90 years, lived in 24 US areas. Categorization into cohorts depended on clinical history that participants reported. During the 2 weeks before they entered the study, exposed participants had met someone with a PCR-confirmed or clinician-diagnosed COVID-19 case.

The sequenced sample was PBMCs or T cells enriched from blood (not recorded which). This chain connects TRBV11-2 to TRBJ2-5, with 7 nucleotides matching TRBD2. This receptor was identified in a man aged 70 or older who had been exposed to COVID-19. The CDR3 is CASSFSWSVGGKETQYF. DNA of the CDR3: TGTGCCAGCAGCTTCTCTTGGTCTGTGGGGGGGAAAGAGACCCAGTACTTC.